This T cell receptor (beta chain) was found in a study of T-cell reconstitution after alpha-beta-depleted transplantation in children. Study findings and constraints: Newly produced T cells mostly accounted for T-cell counts and diversity one year post-transplant. Surviving recipient T cells and thymic progenitors produced the high day-60 TCRbeta diversity seen in some patients.

Germline CDR1 SGDLS, CDR2 YYNGEE. Germline trimming cut 4 bases from V and 5 bases from J; bases unmatched to any gene: 6. This CDR3 has 15 amino acids. A TCRbeta library incorporating unique molecular identifiers was prepared. In TCRdb, the PCR reads were re-called with MiXCR into one record per CDR3 protein. The repertoire holds 900,000 or so distinct CDR3 sequences, with under 20% as singletons. This clonotype has more than one count but fewer than ten. What it recognizes is unknown. Sequencing used PBMCs, mostly from graft donor cells, obtained 360 days after TCRalphabeta/CD19-depleted stem cell transplant. The sequence was obtained from a male patient aged 10 to 17 who had a stem cell transplant for acute lymphoblastic leukemia, so the T cells may come from the graft donor. The chain recombines TRBV9 with TRBJ2-2; 9 bases are shared with TRBD1. The CDR3 region is CASSRDRAGTGELFF. CDR3 in DNA: TGTGCCAGCAGCCGGGACAGGGCAGGAACCGGGGAGCTGTTTTTT.